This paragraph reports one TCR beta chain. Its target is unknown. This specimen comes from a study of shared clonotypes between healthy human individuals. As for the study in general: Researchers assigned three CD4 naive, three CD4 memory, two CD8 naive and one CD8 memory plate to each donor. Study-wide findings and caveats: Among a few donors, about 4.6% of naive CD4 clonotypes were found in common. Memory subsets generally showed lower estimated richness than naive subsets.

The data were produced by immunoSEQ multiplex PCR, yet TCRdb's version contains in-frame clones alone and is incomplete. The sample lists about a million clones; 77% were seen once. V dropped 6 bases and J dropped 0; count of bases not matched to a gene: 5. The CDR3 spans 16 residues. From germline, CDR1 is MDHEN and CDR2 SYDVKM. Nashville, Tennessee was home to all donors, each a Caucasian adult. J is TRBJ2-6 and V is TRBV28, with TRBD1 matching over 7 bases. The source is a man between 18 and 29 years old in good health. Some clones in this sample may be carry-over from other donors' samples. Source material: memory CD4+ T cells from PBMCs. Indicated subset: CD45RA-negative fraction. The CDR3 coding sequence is TGTGCCAGCAGCCCGGACAGGATCTCTGGGGCCAACGTCCTGACTTTC. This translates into CASSPDRISGANVLTF.